This TCR beta chain was sequenced in a study of T cell repertoires in cytomegalovirus infection. Study-wide context: Recently identified HLA-C-restricted CMV epitopes and well-studied HLA-B-restricted CMV epitopes were used by the study. Indications came from public TCR beta signatures; they pointed to CMV infection and to a matching HLA type.

This clonotype has more than one count but fewer than ten. Its target is not known. From the reads, TCRdb called clonotypes with MiXCR, one entry per CDR3 protein. The sample consists of around 900,000 distinct CDR3 sequences, about a third of them appearing once. Trimming cost V 0 bases and J 2 bases, with 10 bases left between them. The CDR3 has 15 amino acids. CDR1 and CDR2 from the germline V gene are SGHDT and YYEEEE. Study outcomes and limitations: HLA-C-restricted CMV clonotypes gave the most frequent clonotype in two of eight donors.

The source of this sequence is a human donor in good health (CMV status not recorded). Some clones in this sample may be carry-over from other donors' samples. J is TRBJ2-3 and V is TRBV5-6, with no clear D. This sample comprised cultured CD8+ T cells from PBMCs, obtained from culture after CMV antigen stimulation. The DNA of the CDR3 is TGTGCCAGCAGCTTGGAGTGGAAATTCACAGATACGCAGTATTTT. It encodes CASSLEWKFTDTQYF. Using reference TRBV5-6 and TRBJ2-3 for the parts outside the CDR3, the full variable domain is DAGVTQSPTHLIKTRGQQVTLRCSPKSGHDTVSWYQQALGQGPQFIFQYYEEEERQRGNFPDRFSGHQFPNYSSELNVNALLLGDSALYLCASSLEWKFTDTQYFGPGTRLTVL.